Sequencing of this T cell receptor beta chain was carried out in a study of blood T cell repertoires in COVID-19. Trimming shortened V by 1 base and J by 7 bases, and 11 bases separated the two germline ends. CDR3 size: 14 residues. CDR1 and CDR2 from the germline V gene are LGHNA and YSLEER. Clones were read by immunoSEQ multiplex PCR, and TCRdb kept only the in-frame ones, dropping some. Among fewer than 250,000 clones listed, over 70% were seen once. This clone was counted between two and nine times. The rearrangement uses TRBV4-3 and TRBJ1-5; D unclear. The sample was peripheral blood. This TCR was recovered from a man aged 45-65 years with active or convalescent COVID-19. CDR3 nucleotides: TGCGCCAGCAGCCAAGCGGTTCGAGGACAGCCCCAGCATTTT. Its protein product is CASSQAVRGQPQHF.